A single sample is the source of the 20 T cell receptor beta chains below, sequenced in a study of T cell clonality in common variable immunodeficiency. Study observations and caveats: Reportedly, TCR beta sequences from common variable immunodeficiency showed fewer deletions and N-nucleotide insertions.

TCRdb's copy holds only in-frame clones and misses some; the assay was immunoSEQ multiplex PCR. The record shows about 20,000 clones for this sample, with no singletons present. No cognate antigen is known for these TCRs. Source material: peripheral blood mononuclear cells. These receptor sequences come from a human donor with common variable immunodeficiency.

This clone was counted a few times. The CDR3 end is not reached by the read, which stops 3 residues before it; the germline J gene fills it in. This sequence joins TRBV7-9 and TRBJ2-1, with 10 bases aligning to TRBD2. The CDR3 contains 14 residues. Germline V gives CDR1 SEHNR, CDR2 FQNEAQ (reference sequence). V was pared by 4 bases and J by 7 bases, with 4 bases of the junction left unmatched. CDR3 bases read: TGTGCCAGCAGCTATTTAGCGGGAGGAAATGAG. Amino acid sequence: CASSYLAGGNE. The entire CDR3 reads CASSYLAGGNEQFF. Filled out from reference TRBV7-9 and TRBJ2-1, the complete variable domain reads DTGVSQNPRHKITKRGQNVTFRCDPISEHNRLYWYRQTLGQGPEFLTYFQNEAQLEKSRLLSDRFSAERPKGSFSTLEIQRTEQGDSAMYLCASSYLAGGNEQFFGPGTRLTVL.

With respect to this clone: The observed sequence ends 3 residues before the CDR3 terminus, with the missing tail filled in from the germline J gene. The V call is TRBV6-2 or TRBV6-3, the J call TRBJ2-5; 13 nucleotides line up with TRBD2. J was trimmed by 5 bases and V by 5 bases; bases with no gene match: 5. The CDR3 runs 15 residues. The germline V gene has CDR1 MNHEY and CDR2 SVGEGT. The CDR3 loop is CASSQLAGGLETQYF. The CDR3 DNA, read in part, is TGTGCCAGCAGTCAACTAGCGGGGGGGCTTGAGACC.

This clone was detected a few times. The read falls 3 residues short of the CDR3 end, and the missing part is taken from the germline J gene. This rearrangement joins TRBV19 to TRBJ2-4; TRBD1 aligns across 10 bases. Unmatched junction bases numbered 21, after V lost 4 bases and J lost 0 bases. Germline V gives CDR1 LNHDA, CDR2 SQIVND (reference sequence). This CDR3 has 22 residues. Incomplete CDR3 DNA: TGTGCCAGTAGTAAGGATCAAGCGGGACAGGGGATTAGACGACTAGCCAAAAACATT. Protein: CASSKDQAGQGIRRLAKNI. The CDR3 as a whole reads CASSKDQAGQGIRRLAKNIQYF.

There are a few counts of this clone. The read stops 3 residues short of the end of the CDR3; the missing end is completed from the germline J gene. The chain uses TRBV6-1 and TRBJ2-7; 7 bases fit TRBD1. The CDR3 extends over 15 amino acids. Germline V gives CDR1 MNHNS, CDR2 SASEGT. V lost 3 bases and J lost 2; bases outside the gene matches: 7. The part of the CDR3 DNA that was read is TGTGCCAGCAGTGACCCGGGACAGACTACCTACGAG. Its protein product is CASSDPGQTTYE. The CDR3, in full, reads CASSDPGQTTYEQYF.

The table lists this clone with a few counts. The read is 3 residues too short to cover the CDR3 end, so that end is filled in from the germline J gene. The rearrangement joins TRBV30 to TRBJ2-5; D may be TRBD1 (5 bases). The CDR3 covers 16 residues. V was cut by 4 bases and J by 3 bases, with 21 bases left in between. From germline, CDR1 is GTSNPN and CDR2 SVGIG (reference sequence). The CDR3 reads CAWTLKSILGEETQYF. CDR3 DNA (partial): TGTGCCTGGACCCTCAAATCAATTTTAGGGGAAGAGACC.

This clone was detected a few times. The CDR3 goes on 3 residues after the read ends, and that part is filled in from the germline J gene. This chain joins TRBV30 and TRBJ1-6; D might be TRBD1 (5 bases). Germline CDR1 and CDR2: GTSNPN and SVGIG (reference sequence). Trimming took 2 bases from V and 6 from J, leaving 11 bases between them. The CDR3 covers 14 residues. The CDR3 loop is CAWSLDISNSPLHF. Incomplete CDR3 DNA: TGTGCCTGGAGTTTGGACATATCTAATTCACCC.

This clone turned up a few times. The CDR3 is cut off 3 residues early in the read; its end comes from the germline J gene. This chain uses TRBV7-9 with TRBJ1-2, with D hard to call. V lost 8 bases and J 6 bases, leaving 10 bases between the germline ends. CDR3 length: 11 residues. The germline V gene encodes CDR1 SEHNR and CDR2 FQNEAQ (reference sequence). The CDR3 loop is CASAATDGYTF. The CDR3 bases that were read are TGTGCCAGCGCGGCAACGGATGGC.

On this clone itself: The sequence runs out 3 residues before the end of the CDR3; the remainder is reconstructed from the germline J gene. The chain has TRBV7-9 and TRBJ1-1, with D perhaps TRBD1 (5 bases). V was trimmed by 5 bases and J by 0 bases, leaving 13 bases between them. CDR1 is SEHNR and CDR2 is FQNEAQ in the germline V gene (reference sequence). This CDR3 has 15 residues. The sequenced part of the CDR3 DNA is TGTGCCAGCAGCCCACGACAGACATTGAACACTGAA. Residues: CASSPRQTLNTE. The full CDR3 is CASSPRQTLNTEAFF.

This clone was observed a few times. The sequenced fragment ends 3 residues before the CDR3 boundary, so the rest is inferred from the germline J gene. The chain carries TRBV7-9 and TRBJ1-1; D possibly corresponds to TRBD1 (6 bases). This CDR3 is 15 amino acids long. Germline lookup yields CDR1 SEHNR and CDR2 FQNEAQ (reference sequence). Trimming removed 0 bases from V and 1 base from J, with 9 bases in between. CDR3 sequence: CASSLAGHENTEAFF. Incomplete CDR3 DNA: TGTGCCAGCAGCTTAGCGGGACATGAGAACACTGAA.

The sequenced CDR3 bases are TGTGCCAGCACGTCAGTCCAAGAGACC. This translates into CASTSVQET. The full CDR3 protein reads CASTSVQETQYF. The chain carries TRBV6-2 or TRBV6-3 and TRBJ2-5; D not resolved. The read comes to an end 3 residues before the CDR3 does, leaving the germline J gene to fill in the end. The CDR3 sequence is 12 residues long. The germline V gene encodes CDR1 MNHEY and CDR2 SVGEGT. Trimming removed 7 bases from V and 1 base from J, with 7 bases in between.

This clone showed up just a few times. Coverage ceases 3 residues before the CDR3 finishes, and the germline J gene fills in the end. This chain joins TRBV19 and TRBJ1-5; 10 bases are a match to TRBD1. The germline V gene has CDR1 LNHDA and CDR2 SQIVND (reference sequence). The CDR3 length is 16 residues. V lost 2 bases and J lost 5; bases outside the gene matches: 6. The part of the CDR3 DNA that was read is TGTGCCAGTAGTATAATCCGGGACAGGGGAGATCAGCCC. Encoded protein: CASSIIRDRGDQP. The complete CDR3 sequence is CASSIIRDRGDQPQHF.

Notes on this clone: The DNA ends 3 residues before the CDR3 does, and the rest of the CDR3 is filled in from the germline J gene. V gene TRBV5-1 combines with J gene TRBJ1-5, with TRBD1 identical over 9 bases. Germline V lookup: CDR1 SGHRS, CDR2 YFSETQ. The V gene end was trimmed by 2 bases and the J gene end by 4 bases; junction bases not matched to a gene: 7. The CDR3 runs to 16 residues. CDR3 loop: CASSFLPDRGNQPQHF. The sequenced CDR3 bases are TGCGCCAGCAGCTTTTTACCGGACAGGGGAAATCAGCCC. The variable domain in full, with the rest retrieved from reference TRBV5-1 and TRBJ1-5, is KAGVTQTPRYLIKTRGQQVTLSCSPISGHRSVSWYQQTPGQGLQFLFEYFSETQRNKGNFPGRFSGRQFSNSRSEMNVSTLELGDSALYLCASSFLPDRGNQPQHFGDGTRLSIL.

Comments on this clone: The read terminates 3 residues before the CDR3 end, so the remaining end is supplied by the germline J gene. The chain recombines TRBV5-6 with TRBJ2-1; TRBD2 matches 7 bases. The junction had 6 bases not matched to a gene; V was cut back by 4 bases and J by 2 bases. The germline gives CDR1 SGHDT, CDR2 YYEEEE. The CDR3 length is 15 residues. The part of the CDR3 DNA that was read is TGTGCCAGCAGCCGCGGACTAGAAACCTACAATGAG. It codes for CASSRGLETYNE. The whole CDR3 sequence is CASSRGLETYNEQFF.

This clone has just a few counts. The chain's CDR3 is CASISKDFVQYF. The CDR3 DNA, read in part, is TGTGCCAGCATCTCTAAGGACTTCGTT. The V and J genes are TRBV7-9 and TRBJ2-4; D is possibly TRBD2 (5 bases). The read terminates 3 residues ahead of where the CDR3 ends, so the germline J gene completes it. This CDR3 contains 12 residues. Germline V gene lookup returns CDR1 SEHNR and CDR2 FQNEAQ (reference sequence).

On this clone itself: The sequenced fragment ends 3 residues before the CDR3 boundary, so the rest is inferred from the germline J gene. The genes are TRBV19 and TRBJ1-5; 7 bases map to TRBD1. Trimming at V came to 5 bases and at J to 7 bases, leaving 8 bases not matched to a gene. CDR3 length: 14 amino acids. In germline, CDR1 is LNHDA, CDR2 SQIVND (reference sequence). Incomplete CDR3 DNA: TGTGCCAGTAGTTTGATGACAGGGAGGCAGCCC. It translates to CASSLMTGRQP. The complete CDR3 sequence is CASSLMTGRQPQHF.

This clone was detected a few times. The read finishes 3 residues shy of the CDR3 end, and the germline J gene is used to complete it. The chain has TRBV18 and TRBJ2-5; 7 nucleotides line up with TRBD1. The CDR3 runs 17 residues. Germline CDR1 is KGHSH and CDR2 is LQKENI. V was pared by 1 base and J by 1 base, with 9 bases of the junction left unmatched. The CDR3 sequence is CASSPQTGTVSQETQYF. CDR3 DNA, as far as it was read: TGTGCCAGCTCACCACAAACGGGGACAGTTTCCCAAGAGACC.

Worth noting for this clone: The observed sequence ends 3 residues before the CDR3 terminus, with the missing tail filled in from the germline J gene. The V call is TRBV7-2, the J call TRBJ1-2, with a tentative D call TRBD1 (5 bases). The CDR3 is made up of 15 amino acids. V lost 1 base and J 3 bases, leaving 12 bases between the germline ends. CDR1 is SGHTA and CDR2 is FQGNSA in the germline V gene. CDR3 residues: CASSLVAGEDYGYTF. The CDR3 DNA, read in part, is TGTGCCAGCAGCTTAGTGGCGGGGGAAGACTATGGC.

As for this clone: The CDR3 end falls 3 residues outside the read, so it is completed with the germline J gene. The J gene is TRBJ2-5, the V gene TRBV7-2; 11 bases agree with TRBD2. Per the germline V gene, CDR1 is SGHTA and CDR2 is FQGNSA. The CDR3 has 15 residues. Losses at the gene ends were 5 bases for V and 5 bases for J; bases not matched to a gene: 7. The CDR3 here is CASSLTSGGSETQYF. The sequenced part of the CDR3 DNA is TGTGCCAGCAGCCTCACTAGCGGGGGTTCGGAGACC.

Details on this clone: The read gets to within 3 residues of the CDR3 end, and the germline J gene fills in the rest. The chain employs TRBV10-2 and TRBJ1-6; D is perhaps TRBD1 (6 bases). CDR1 and CDR2 from the germline V gene are WSHSY and SAAADI. The CDR3 is made up of 15 amino acids. V was clipped by 8 bases and J by 5 bases, with 16 bases between them. The CDR3 is CASAPAGHNNSPLHF. Incomplete CDR3 DNA: TGCGCCAGCGCCCCGGCGGGACATAATAATTCACCC.

About this clone: Read sequence stops 3 residues before the CDR3 end, and the germline J gene provides the missing end. This chain connects TRBV7-2 to TRBJ1-2; D is perhaps TRBD1 (5 bases). V lost 5 bases to trimming and J lost 4 bases, with 8 bases between them. In germline, CDR1 is SGHTA, CDR2 FQGNSA. The CDR3 runs to 12 residues. The sequenced part of the CDR3 DNA is TGTGCCAGCAGCCGGACAACCTATGGC. It encodes CASSRTTYG. In full, the CDR3 reads CASSRTTYGYTF.